This TCR beta chain was captured by sequencing in a study of blood T cells in healthy people across ages. The use of a sample-barcoded 5' primer and a J-beta primer mix characterized a second PCR of roughly 7 to 12 cycles. One entry per CDR3 protein, called by TCRdb with MiXCR from the 5' RACE reads. In the table there are roughly 2 million distinct CDR3 sequences, 49% of which are singletons. Germline V gene data show CDR1 as DFQATT and CDR2 as SNEGSKA (reference sequence). The CDR3 has 12 residues. The V gene end was trimmed by 8 bases and the J gene end by 4 bases; junction bases not matched to a gene: 8.

Sequencing was done on a sample of blood. This TCR was recovered from a woman aged 40 to 50 in good health. The rearrangement uses TRBV20-1 and TRBJ2-7, with TRBD2 matching 7 bases. CDR3 bases: TGCAGTCGCGGCGGGAGAGGGTACGAGCAGTACTTC. It encodes CSRGGRGYEQYF.